A single sample is the source of the 19 T cell receptor beta chains below, sequenced in a study of T-cell memory formation after mild COVID-19 listed by TCRdb under 2021. The library was generated by 5' RACE. TCRdb names Illumina NovaSeq 6000 as the instrument used. TCRdb applied fastp at Q25 and MiXCR to the public reads, then kept only in-frame beta chains. Each record represents a unique CDR3 protein, reported with the most common genes and DNA among its rows. Here the sample has approximately 150,000 distinct CDR3 sequences; 15% to 20% occur a single time. The top ten clones comprise over 2% of the sample. The sequenced sample consisted of PBMCs or a T cell subset sorted from them (not recorded which). These receptors were taken from an adult woman who had mild COVID-19 (a few samples of this study predate the infection). The sample titles of this study are shuffled in the database, so cell type and time point are left out; the donor was told from shared clones.

The chain couples TRBV9 to TRBJ2-7; TRBD2 might be the D (5 bases). The germline V gene has CDR1 SGDLS and CDR2 YYNGEE. This CDR3 is built from 15 residues. Between the trimmed V and J ends, which lost 5 bases and 3 bases, there was a span of 18 bases. The CDR3 DNA reads TGTGCCAGCAGTTGGGGAGCCGAAACCTACTACGAGCAGTACTTC. Amino acid sequence: CASSWGAETYYEQYF.

This clonotype was recorded a few times. This chain uses TRBV20-1 with TRBJ2-7; 11 nucleotides line up with TRBD2. The ends lost 7 bases at V and 0 bases at J; junction bases unmatched: 11. This CDR3 has 16 residues. Germline values: CDR1 DFQATT, CDR2 SNEGSKA (reference sequence). The CDR3 DNA follows: TGCAGTGTGTCGACTAGCGGGACCGGTGTCTCCTACGAGCAGTACTTC. Translated, it gives CSVSTSGTGVSYEQYF.

The rearrangement links TRBV29-1 to TRBJ2-3; D is ambiguous. V lost 4 bases and J 9 bases, leaving 11 bases between the germline ends. Germline V gene data show CDR1 as SQVTM and CDR2 as ANQGSEA. CDR3 length: 11 amino acids. This chain's CDR3 is CSVAVGDTQYF. Here the CDR3 DNA reads TGCAGCGTTGCGGTAGGTGACACGCAGTATTTT.

This rearrangement joins TRBV7-2 to TRBJ2-3; TRBD2 might be the D (6 bases). Germline V CDR1 and CDR2: SGHTA, FQGNSA. The CDR3 is 16 residues long. V lost 3 bases, J lost 0 bases, and 13 bases lay in between. CDR3: CASSFPIGGSTDTQYF. The CDR3 nucleotides are TGTGCCAGCAGCTTCCCAATTGGAGGGAGCACAGATACGCAGTATTTT. The variable domain in full, completed from reference TRBV7-2 and TRBJ2-3, reads GAGVSQSPSNKVTEKGKDVELRCDPISGHTALYWYRQSLGQGLEFLIYFQGNSAPDKSGLPSDRFSAERTGGSVSTLTIQRTQQEDSAVYLCASSFPIGGSTDTQYFGPGTRLTVL.

This clonotype was found a few times. The DNA of the CDR3 is TGTGCCAGCAGTTCTTGGGGGGGGCGAGCTAGCACAGATACGCAGTATTTT. Protein product: CASSSWGGRASTDTQYF. This rearrangement joins TRBV2 to TRBJ2-3; D is perhaps TRBD2 (7 bases). In germline, CDR1 is SNHLY, CDR2 FYNNEI. This CDR3 comprises 17 residues. V lost 5 bases and J 0 bases, leaving 18 bases between the germline ends.

This clonotype was seen only a few times. The chain has TRBV18 and TRBJ2-6, with D maybe TRBD1 (6 bases). The V gene's germline CDR1 is KGHSH and CDR2 LQKENI. V was cut by 3 bases and J by 2 bases, with 8 bases left in between. The CDR3 totals 15 residues. The CDR3 DNA sequence: TGTGCCAGCTCACCCCAGGGGACTGGGGCCAACGTCCTGACTTTC. Its protein product is CASSPQGTGANVLTF. Filled out from reference TRBV18 and TRBJ2-6, the complete variable domain reads NAGVMQNPRHLVRRRGQEARLRCSPMKGHSHVYWYRQLPEEGLKFMVYLQKENIIDESGMPKERFSAEFPKEGPSILRIQQVVRGDSAAYFCASSPQGTGANVLTFGAGSRLTVL.

This clonotype was seen only a few times. The genes are TRBV3-1 and TRBJ2-5; TRBD1 agrees at 7 bases. V trimming: 1 base; J trimming: 4 bases; junction bases outside the gene matches: 6. The CDR3 is made up of 15 amino acids. Germline CDR1 LGHDT, CDR2 YNNKEL (reference sequence). The CDR3 DNA reads TGTGCCAGCAGCCAAGGGAGAAACAGGGGAGAGACCCAGTACTTC. It translates to CASSQGRNRGETQYF.

The gene calls are TRBV18 and TRBJ1-4; D call uncertain. The CDR3 extends over 14 amino acids. The V gene's germline CDR1 is KGHSH and CDR2 LQKENI. V lost 3 bases to trimming and J lost 0 bases, with 5 bases between them. The CDR3 DNA reads TGTGCCAGCTCACCTCCTACAACTAATGAAAAACTGTTTTTT. Translation gives CASSPPTTNEKLFF.

The J gene is TRBJ2-1, the V gene TRBV23-1; D remains ambiguous. TRBV23-1 is an open reading frame, and its role is uncertain. This CDR3 is built from 14 residues. The germline V and J ends were trimmed by 9 bases and 0 bases, with 12 bases remaining between them. CDR3 DNA sequence: TGCGCCAGACTAACCTTAAGCTCCTACAATGAGCAGTTCTTC. Translation gives CARLTLSSYNEQFF.

The chain employs TRBV5-1 and TRBJ2-2; 7 nucleotides agree with TRBD1. V trimming: 4 bases; J trimming: 3 bases; junction bases outside the gene matches: 6. The CDR3 length is 15 residues. Germline CDR1 reads SGHRS; CDR2 reads YFSETQ. This CDR3 is CASSPQGQYTGELFF. The CDR3 DNA sequence: TGCGCCAGCAGCCCGCAGGGACAGTACACCGGGGAGCTGTTTTTT.

This clonotype has only a few counts. The rearrangement links TRBV5-6 to TRBJ2-5; TRBD2 aligns across 8 bases. V was clipped by 5 bases and J by 4 bases; unmatched bases: 7. From germline, CDR1 is SGHDT and CDR2 YYEEEE. The CDR3 has 14 amino acids. The DNA for the CDR3 is TGTGCCAGCAGTAGAGCGGGGGAGCGAGAGACCCAGTACTTC. Translated, it gives CASSRAGERETQYF.

Of note for this clonotype: At one of its ends the junction is not consistent with the germline gene, which may arise from a read error. The V and J genes are TRBV15 and TRBJ1-2, with 8 bases identical to TRBD1. Germline loops: CDR1 LNHNV, CDR2 YYDKDF (reference sequence). This CDR3 contains 12 residues. CDR3: CATSRDRTGLAF. The DNA of the CDR3 is TGTGCCACCAGCAGAGACCGGACAGGGCTCGCCTTC. The variable domain in full, completed from reference TRBV15 and TRBJ1-2, reads DAMVIQNPRYQVTQFGKPVTLSCSQTLNHNVMYWYQQKSSQAPKLLFHYYDKDFNNEADTPDNFQSRRPNTSFCFLDIRSPGLGDTAMYLCATSRDRTGLAFGSGTRLTVV.

V is TRBV11-3 and J is TRBJ1-4; 7 bases line up with TRBD1. The CDR3 is made up of 13 amino acids. Germline values: CDR1 SGHNT, CDR2 YENEEA. V shed 5 bases and J 8 bases; nucleotides not matched to a gene: 5. CDR3 protein: CASSLQQGEKLFF. CDR3 nucleotide sequence: TGTGCCAGCAGCCTCCAACAGGGGGAAAAACTGTTTTTT.

The genes are TRBV7-2 and TRBJ2-5; tentative D call: TRBD2 (6 bases). This CDR3 region has 14 residues. Trimming pared 4 bases from V and 5 bases from J, leaving 14 bases between. Germline assignment: CDR1 SGHTA and CDR2 FQGNSA. The CDR3 loop is CASSSFSGVETQYF. The CDR3 DNA sequence: TGTGCCAGCAGCTCCTTTTCGGGAGTGGAGACCCAGTACTTC.

This chain uses TRBV7-2 with TRBJ2-1; D gene uncertain. Germline V CDR1 and CDR2: SGHTA, FQGNSA. The V and J ends lost 1 base and 2 bases respectively, with 6 bases between them. The CDR3 consists of 14 residues. CDR3 sequence (DNA): TGTGCCAGCAGCTTAGACGGCGCCTACAATGAGCAGTTCTTC. This gives the protein CASSLDGAYNEQFF.

This clonotype came up a few times. The chain combines TRBV4-1 with TRBJ2-1; no definite D call. V was trimmed by 0 bases and J by 6 bases, leaving 9 bases between them. The CDR3 sequence is 14 residues long. Germline CDR1 and CDR2: MGHRA and YSYEKL. This CDR3 is CASSQDREPNEQFF. CDR3 in DNA: TGCGCCAGCAGCCAAGATAGGGAACCCAATGAGCAGTTCTTC.

The rearrangement joins TRBV7-9 to TRBJ2-7; 9 bases map to TRBD1. Germline CDR1 reads SEHNR; CDR2 reads FQNEAQ (reference sequence). Trimming took 5 bases from V and 5 from J; bases not matched to a gene: 10. CDR3 length equals 15 residues. The CDR3 nucleotides read TGTGCCAGCAGCCTCTACAGGGGGCCGAACGACGAGCAGTACTTC. The encoded protein is CASSLYRGPNDEQYF. Filled out from reference TRBV7-9 and TRBJ2-7, the complete variable domain reads DTGVSQNPRHKITKRGQNVTFRCDPISEHNRLYWYRQTLGQGPEFLTYFQNEAQLEKSRLLSDRFSAERPKGSFSTLEIQRTEQGDSAMYLCASSLYRGPNDEQYFGPGTRLTVT.

This clonotype turned up a few times. CDR3 sequence (DNA): TGTGCCAGCAGCTCCGGCTTTAGCGATCCTAGTAAAAGCACAGATACGCAGTATTTT. Translated: CASSSGFSDPSKSTDTQYF. The V call is TRBV7-8, the J call TRBJ2-3; possibly TRBD2 for D (5 bases). Germline CDR1 is SGHVS and CDR2 is FQNEAQ. The CDR3 is made up of 19 amino acids. Trimming took 4 bases from V and 0 from J, leaving 23 bases between them.

The rearrangement uses TRBV6-5 and TRBJ2-3; possible D gene TRBD1, 6 bases. This CDR3 contains 15 residues. Trimming removed 0 bases at V and 2 bases at J, with 9 bases between. Germline V gene sequence: CDR1 MNHEY, CDR2 SVGAGI. The CDR3 loop reads CASSYSGASTDTQYF. The DNA for the CDR3 is TGTGCCAGCAGTTACTCGGGGGCCTCCACAGATACGCAGTATTTT.